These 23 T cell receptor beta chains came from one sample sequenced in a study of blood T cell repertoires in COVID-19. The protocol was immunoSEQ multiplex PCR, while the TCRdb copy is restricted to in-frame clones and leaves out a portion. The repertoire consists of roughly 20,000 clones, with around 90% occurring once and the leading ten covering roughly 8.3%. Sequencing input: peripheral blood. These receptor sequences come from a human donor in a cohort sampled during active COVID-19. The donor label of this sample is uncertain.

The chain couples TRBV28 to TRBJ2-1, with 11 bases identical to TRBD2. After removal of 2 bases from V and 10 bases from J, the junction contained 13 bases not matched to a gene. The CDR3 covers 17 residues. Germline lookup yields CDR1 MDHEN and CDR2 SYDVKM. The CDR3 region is CASSLVQLAGGPGEQFF. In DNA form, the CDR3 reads TGTGCCAGCAGTTTAGTACAGTTAGCGGGAGGGCCTGGGGAGCAGTTCTTC.

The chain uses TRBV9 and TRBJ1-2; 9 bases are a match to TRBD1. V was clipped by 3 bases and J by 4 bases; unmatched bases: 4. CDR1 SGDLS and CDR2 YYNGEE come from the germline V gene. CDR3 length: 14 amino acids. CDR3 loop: CASSGYRGPYGYTF. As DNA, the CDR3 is TGTGCCAGCAGCGGATACAGGGGGCCCTATGGCTACACCTTC.

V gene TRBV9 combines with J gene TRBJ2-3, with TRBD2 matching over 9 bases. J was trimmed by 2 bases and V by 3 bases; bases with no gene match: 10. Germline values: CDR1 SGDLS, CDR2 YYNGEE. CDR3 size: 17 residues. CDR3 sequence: CASSEGGSGRPTDTQYF. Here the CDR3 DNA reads TGTGCCAGCAGCGAGGGGGGGAGCGGGAGGCCCACAGATACGCAGTATTTT.

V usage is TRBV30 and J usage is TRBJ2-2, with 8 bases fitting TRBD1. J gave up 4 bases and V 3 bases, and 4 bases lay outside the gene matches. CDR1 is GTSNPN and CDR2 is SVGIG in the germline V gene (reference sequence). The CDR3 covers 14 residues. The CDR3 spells CAWRRTGTTGELFF. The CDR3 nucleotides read TGTGCCTGGAGGCGGACAGGGACCACCGGGGAGCTGTTTTTT.

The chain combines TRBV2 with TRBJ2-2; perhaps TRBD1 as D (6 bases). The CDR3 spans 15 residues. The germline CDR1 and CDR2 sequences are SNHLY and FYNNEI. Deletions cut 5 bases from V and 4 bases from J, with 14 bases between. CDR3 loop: CASSMDSPTTGELFF. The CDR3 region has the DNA TGTGCCAGCAGTATGGACAGCCCAACCACCGGGGAGCTGTTTTTT.

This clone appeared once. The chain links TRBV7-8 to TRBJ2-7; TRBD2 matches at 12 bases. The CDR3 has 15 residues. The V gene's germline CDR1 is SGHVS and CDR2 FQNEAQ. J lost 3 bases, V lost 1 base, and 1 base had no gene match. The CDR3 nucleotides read TGTGCCAGCAGCTTAGAACTAGCGGGAGGCTACGAGCAGTACTTC. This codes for CASSLELAGGYEQYF.

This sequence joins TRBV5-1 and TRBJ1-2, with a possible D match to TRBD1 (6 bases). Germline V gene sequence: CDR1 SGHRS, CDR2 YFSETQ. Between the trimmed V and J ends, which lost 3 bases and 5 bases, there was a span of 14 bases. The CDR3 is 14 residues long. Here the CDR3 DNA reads TGCGCCAGCAGCTCGATCACAGGGTGGTATGGCTACACCTTC. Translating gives CASSSITGWYGYTF.

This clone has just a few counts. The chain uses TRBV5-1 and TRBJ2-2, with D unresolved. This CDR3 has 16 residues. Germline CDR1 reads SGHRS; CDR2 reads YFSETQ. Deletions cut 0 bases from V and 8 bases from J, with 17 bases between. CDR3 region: CASSLALADFGGELFF. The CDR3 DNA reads TGCGCCAGCAGCTTGGCCTTGGCGGATTTTGGAGGGGAGCTGTTTTTT.

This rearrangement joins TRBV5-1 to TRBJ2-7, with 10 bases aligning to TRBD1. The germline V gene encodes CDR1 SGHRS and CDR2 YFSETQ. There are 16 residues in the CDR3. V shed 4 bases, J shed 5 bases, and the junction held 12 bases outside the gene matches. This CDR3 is CASSPTPDRGAHEQYF. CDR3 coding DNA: TGCGCCAGCAGCCCGACACCGGACAGGGGGGCCCACGAGCAGTACTTC.

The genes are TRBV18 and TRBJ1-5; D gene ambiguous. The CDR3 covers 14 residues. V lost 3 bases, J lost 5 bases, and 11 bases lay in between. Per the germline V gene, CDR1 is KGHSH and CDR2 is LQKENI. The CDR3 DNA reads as TGTGCCAGCTCACCTCAAGCGGGTTATCAGCCCCAGCATTTT. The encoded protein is CASSPQAGYQPQHF.

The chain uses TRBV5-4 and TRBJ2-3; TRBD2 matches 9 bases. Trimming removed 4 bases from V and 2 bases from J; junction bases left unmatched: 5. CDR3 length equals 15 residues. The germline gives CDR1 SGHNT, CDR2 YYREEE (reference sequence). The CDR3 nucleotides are TGTGCCAGCAGCGTGACTAGCGGATACACAGATACGCAGTATTTT. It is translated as CASSVTSGYTDTQYF.

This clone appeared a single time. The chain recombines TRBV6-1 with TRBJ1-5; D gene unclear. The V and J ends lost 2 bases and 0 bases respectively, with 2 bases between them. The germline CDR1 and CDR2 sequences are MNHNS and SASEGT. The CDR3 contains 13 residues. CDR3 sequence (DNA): TGTGCCAGCAGTGAATATAGCAATCAGCCCCAGCATTTT. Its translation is CASSEYSNQPQHF.

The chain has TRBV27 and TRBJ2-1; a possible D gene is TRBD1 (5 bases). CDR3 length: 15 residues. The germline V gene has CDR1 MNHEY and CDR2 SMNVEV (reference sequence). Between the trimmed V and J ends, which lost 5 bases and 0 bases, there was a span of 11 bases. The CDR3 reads CASSDQGNSYNEQFF. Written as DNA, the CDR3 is TGTGCCAGCAGTGATCAGGGTAACTCCTACAATGAGCAGTTCTTC.

The CDR3 nucleotides are TGTGCCAGCAGAAGGACAGGGGGAGCCTACAATGAGCAGTTCTTC. Translated, it gives CASRRTGGAYNEQFF. The chain couples TRBV6-6 to TRBJ2-1, with 10 nucleotides matching TRBD1. This CDR3 contains 15 residues. Germline V CDR1 and CDR2: MNHNY, SVGAGI (reference sequence). V was pared by 6 bases and J by 2 bases, with 4 bases of the junction left unmatched.

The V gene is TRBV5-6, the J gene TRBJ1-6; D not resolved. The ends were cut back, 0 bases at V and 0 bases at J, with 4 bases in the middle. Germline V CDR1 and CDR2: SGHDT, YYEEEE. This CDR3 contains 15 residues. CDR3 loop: CASSLGSSYNSPLHF. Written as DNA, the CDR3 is TGTGCCAGCAGCTTGGGCAGCTCCTATAATTCACCCCTCCACTTT.

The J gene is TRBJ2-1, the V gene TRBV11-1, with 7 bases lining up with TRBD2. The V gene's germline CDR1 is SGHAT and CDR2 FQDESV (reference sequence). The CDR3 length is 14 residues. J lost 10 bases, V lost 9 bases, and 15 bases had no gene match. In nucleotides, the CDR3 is TGTGCCAGTAAACGGGGACTACCAGAGGGCGAGCAGTTCTTC. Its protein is CASKRGLPEGEQFF.

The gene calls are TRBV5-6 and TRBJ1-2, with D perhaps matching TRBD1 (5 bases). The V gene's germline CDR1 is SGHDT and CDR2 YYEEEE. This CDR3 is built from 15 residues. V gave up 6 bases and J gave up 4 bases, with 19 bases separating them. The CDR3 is CASTSNQGVLYGYTF. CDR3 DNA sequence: TGTGCCAGCACCTCCAACCAAGGGGTTCTCTATGGCTACACCTTC.

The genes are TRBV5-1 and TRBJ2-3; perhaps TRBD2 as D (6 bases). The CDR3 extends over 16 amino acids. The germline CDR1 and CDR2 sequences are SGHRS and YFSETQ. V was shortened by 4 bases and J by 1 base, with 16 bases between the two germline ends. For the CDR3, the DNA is TGCGCCAGCAGCCCCCGGGCGGGACCCCGCACAGATACGCAGTATTTT. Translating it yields CASSPRAGPRTDTQYF.

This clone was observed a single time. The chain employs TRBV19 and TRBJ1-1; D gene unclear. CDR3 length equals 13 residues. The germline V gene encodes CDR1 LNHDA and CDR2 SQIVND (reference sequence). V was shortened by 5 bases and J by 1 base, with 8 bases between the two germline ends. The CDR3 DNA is TGTGCCAGTAGTCAACAGAGGAACACTGAAGCTTTCTTT. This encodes CASSQQRNTEAFF. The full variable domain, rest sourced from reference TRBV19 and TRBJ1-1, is DGGITQSPKYLFRKEGQNVTLSCEQNLNHDAMYWYRQDPGQGLRLIYYSQIVNDFQKGDIAEGYSVSREKKESFPLTVTSAQKNPTAFYLCASSQQRNTEAFFGQGTRLTVV.

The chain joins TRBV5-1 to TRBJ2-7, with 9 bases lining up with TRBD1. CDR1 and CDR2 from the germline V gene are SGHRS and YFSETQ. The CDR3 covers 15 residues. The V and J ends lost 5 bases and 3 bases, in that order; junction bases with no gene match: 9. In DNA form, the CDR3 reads TGCGCCAGCAGTATGAGAGGGGGACAGGGCTACGAGCAGTACTTC. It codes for CASSMRGGQGYEQYF.

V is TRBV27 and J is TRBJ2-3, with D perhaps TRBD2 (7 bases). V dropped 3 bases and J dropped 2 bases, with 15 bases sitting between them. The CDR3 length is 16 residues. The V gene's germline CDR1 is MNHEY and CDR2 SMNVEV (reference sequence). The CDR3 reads CASSFWAGASTDTQYF. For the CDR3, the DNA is TGTGCCAGCAGTTTTTGGGCGGGGGCTTCCACAGATACGCAGTATTTT.

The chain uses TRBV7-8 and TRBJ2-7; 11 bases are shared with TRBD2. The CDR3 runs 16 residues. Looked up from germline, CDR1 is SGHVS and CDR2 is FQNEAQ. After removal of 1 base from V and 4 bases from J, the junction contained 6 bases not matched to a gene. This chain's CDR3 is CASSLGISGRGYEQYF. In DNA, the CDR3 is TGTGCCAGCAGCTTAGGGATTAGCGGGAGGGGTTACGAGCAGTACTTC.

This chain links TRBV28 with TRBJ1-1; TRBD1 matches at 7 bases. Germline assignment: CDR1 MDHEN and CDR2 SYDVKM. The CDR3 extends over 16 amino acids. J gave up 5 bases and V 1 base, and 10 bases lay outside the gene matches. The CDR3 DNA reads TGTGCCAGCAGTTTATTGTCCCAGGGGGAGAGTACTGAAGCTTTCTTT. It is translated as CASSLLSQGESTEAFF.